Sequencing of this TCR beta chain was carried out in a study of cytomegalovirus exposure and HLA in healthy donors. Study findings and constraints: Analysis was performed later, and it showed HLA-associated TCR beta chains to be more clonally expanded than equally common others.

The PCR ran on 60 Vbeta and 13 Jbeta primers. In the study's own analysis: A later analysis tallied roughly 77 million unique TCR beta chains, around 11 million of them shared. The data were produced by immunoSEQ multiplex PCR, yet TCRdb's version contains in-frame clones alone and is incomplete. Clonal size and the V and J genes are those of that table, whereas D and trimming came from the DNA. The sample contains roughly 220,000 clones, about 81% of which appear only once. CDR1 and CDR2 from the germline V gene are SGHNT and YYREEE (reference sequence). Trimming cost V 2 bases and J 4 bases, with 10 bases left between them. The CDR3 is 13 amino acids. This clone has a single count. Its matching antigen is unknown.

The clonotype was recovered from a woman in her forties in good health and CMV-seronegative. The genes are TRBV5-4 and TRBJ2-7; D perhaps matches TRBD1 (6 bases). The sequencing sample was made of PBMCs. CDR3 region: CASSFPGTYEQYF. The CDR3 DNA is TGTGCCAGCAGCTTTCCAGGGACATACGAGCAGTACTTC.